The rows below give T cell receptor beta chains drawn from one sample of a study of T cells expressing NK-cell markers. TCRdb re-called the 5' RACE reads and gives one entry per CDR3 protein, without DNA. This repertoire includes a few hundred thousand distinct CDR3 sequences. Sequencing used blood T cells: a sorted CD56 or NKG2C T cell subset, CD4+ or CD8+ T cells, or bulk PBMC T cells (not recorded which). The receptors originated from a young man in good health. The CDR3 runs from the conserved cysteine through the conserved F or W.

TRBJ2-7	TRBV12-3/TRBV12-4	CASSLNRPQPGTSRWEQYF
TRBJ1-3	TRBV29-1	CSVERVSGNTIYF
TRBJ2-7	TRBV20-1	CSARGIFYEQYF
TRBJ2-1	TRBV12-3/TRBV12-4	CASSLLRARNEQFF
TRBJ1-2	TRBV12-3/TRBV12-4	CASSRLASRAGYTF
TRBJ1-1	TRBV29-1	CSGSMGQGEAFF
TRBJ1-6	TRBV12-3/TRBV12-4	CASSLNQRNSPLHF
TRBJ2-3	TRBV19	CASTKETGDTDTQYF
TRBJ2-7	TRBV15	CATSKRDPEFRQYF
TRBJ2-5	TRBV12-3/TRBV12-4	CATARTADWAQYF
TRBJ2-1	TRBV6-5	CASSLLRGEQFF
TRBJ2-1	TRBV29-1	CSAKPILAGVRGEQFF
TRBJ2-5	TRBV5-1	CASSLSGTGAWTQYF
TRBJ2-7	TRBV20-1	CSAPKDRAPYEQYF
TRBJ2-1	TRBV7-2	CASSPLGREQFF
TRBJ1-1	TRBV5-4	CASSRGTGLNTEAFF
TRBJ2-4	TRBV12-3/TRBV12-4	CASSLRLGAKNIQYF
TRBJ2-7	TRBV6-1	CASRPLTSGAYEQYF
TRBJ2-5	TRBV29-1	CSVGGRSSQETQYF
TRBJ2-2	TRBV28	CALASSRDYRNTGELFF
TRBJ2-3	TRBV5-1	CASSLDFQSTDTQYF
TRBJ2-1	TRBV5-1	CASSLSLAVSEQFF
TRBJ1-6	TRBV6-1	CASTGTGVNSPLHF
TRBJ2-1	TRBV14	CASSQAPTAGAQFF
TRBJ2-1	TRBV5-1	CASTRGSLPDEQFF